This T cell receptor beta chain was identified during a study of blood T cells in healthy people across ages. Together with a sample-barcoded 5' primer, a J-beta primer mix was included in a second PCR lasting about 7 to 12 cycles. TCRdb reanalysed the 5' RACE reads using MiXCR and keeps one entry per CDR3 protein. Of fewer than 2,000,000 distinct CDR3 sequences in the sample, 30% to 35% are singletons; the top ten hold over 9%. Each sample used at least 6 million PBMCs. The sample was blood. The source of this sequence is a woman between 25 and 40 years old in good health.

The CDR3 DNA reads TGCAGCGTTGAAGACCCGGACAGGAGCTCCTACGAGCAGTACTTC. Its translation: CSVEDPDRSSYEQYF. The chain joins TRBV29-1 to TRBJ2-7, with 7 positions matching TRBD1. Trimming at V came to 0 bases and at J to 0 bases, leaving 5 bases not matched to a gene. The CDR3 is 15 residues long. Germline CDR1 is SQVTM and CDR2 is ANQGSEA.